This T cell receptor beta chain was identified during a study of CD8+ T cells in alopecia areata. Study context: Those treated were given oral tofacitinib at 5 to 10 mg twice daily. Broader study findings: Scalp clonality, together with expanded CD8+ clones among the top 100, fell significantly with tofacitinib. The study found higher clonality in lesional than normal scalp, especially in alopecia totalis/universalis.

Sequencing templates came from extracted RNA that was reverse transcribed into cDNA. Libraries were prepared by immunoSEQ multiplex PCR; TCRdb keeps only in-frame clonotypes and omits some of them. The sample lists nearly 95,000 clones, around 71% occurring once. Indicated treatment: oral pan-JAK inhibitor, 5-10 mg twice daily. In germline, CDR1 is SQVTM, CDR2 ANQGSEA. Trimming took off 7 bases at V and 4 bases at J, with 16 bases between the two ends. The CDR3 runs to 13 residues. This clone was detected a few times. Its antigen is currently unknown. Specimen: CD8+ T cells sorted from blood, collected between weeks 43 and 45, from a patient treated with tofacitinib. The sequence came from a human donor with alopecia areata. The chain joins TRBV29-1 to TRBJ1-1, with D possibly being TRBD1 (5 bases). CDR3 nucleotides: TGCAGCGGGGCCGAGGGGCAGCTCACTGAAGCTTTCTTT. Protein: CSGAEGQLTEAFF.